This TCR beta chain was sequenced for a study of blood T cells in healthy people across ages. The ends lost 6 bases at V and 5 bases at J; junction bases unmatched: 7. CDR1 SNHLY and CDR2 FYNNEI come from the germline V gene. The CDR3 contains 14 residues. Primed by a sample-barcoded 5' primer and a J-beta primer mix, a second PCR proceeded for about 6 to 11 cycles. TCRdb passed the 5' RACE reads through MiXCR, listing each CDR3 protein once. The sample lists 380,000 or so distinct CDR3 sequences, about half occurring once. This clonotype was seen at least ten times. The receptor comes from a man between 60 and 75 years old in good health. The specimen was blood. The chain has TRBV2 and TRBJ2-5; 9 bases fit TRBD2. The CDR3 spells CASSGVAGDETQYF. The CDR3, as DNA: TGTGCCAGCAGCGGGGTAGCGGGGGATGAGACCCAGTACTTC.